This T cell receptor beta chain was sequenced for a study of T cell repertoires in aging, cancer and after chemotherapy. This clonotype is deemed medium-sized. Peripheral blood genomic DNA, not sorted cells or RNA, was the template. TRB rearrangements spanning V, D and J were amplified using mixed TRB-A/B primers. Via MiXCR, TCRdb re-called the multiplex PCR reads, giving one row per CDR3 protein. The sample holds roughly 8,600 distinct CDR3 sequences, 20% to 25% seen once. The specimen sequenced was blood. The sequence was obtained from a human donor with a blood cancer.

CDR3 in amino acids: CASSVVFATENEKLFF. The CDR3 coding sequence is TGTGCCAGCAGTGTCGTTTTCGCGACTGAAAATGAAAAACTGTTTTTT. The rearrangement joins TRBV27 to TRBJ1-4; D remains ambiguous. Germline V gene sequence: CDR1 MNHEY, CDR2 SMNVEV (reference sequence). This CDR3 is 16 amino acids long. Deletions cut 5 bases from V and 5 bases from J, with 18 bases between.